Following are 18 T cell receptor beta chains from one sample sequenced in a study of blood T cell repertoires in COVID-19. TCRdb's table, derived via immunoSEQ multiplex PCR, lists solely in-frame clones and lacks some. The repertoire includes 160,000 or so clones, about 85% of them detected once, and 1.1% sits in the top ten. Material for sequencing was peripheral blood. These receptor sequences come from a man aged 40-49 years with acute or convalescent COVID-19.

As regards this clone: A read error may produce the germline difference seen at one junction end. The chain employs TRBV11-2 and TRBJ1-4; 9 positions agree with TRBD1. Per germline, CDR1 SGHAT and CDR2 FQNNGV. There are 13 residues in the CDR3. The CDR3 spells CASSLDHSGTGIF. The CDR3, as DNA: TGTGCCAGCAGCTTAGATCACTCCGGGACAGGGATTTTT. Based on the CDR3 plus reference TRBV11-2 and TRBJ1-4, the full variable domain is EAGVAQSPRYKIIEKRQSVAFWCNPISGHATLYWYQQILGQGPKLLIQFQNNGVVDDSQLPKDRFSAERLKGVDSTLKIQPAKLEDSAVYLCASSLDHSGTGIFGSGTQLSVL.

The chain uses TRBV10-3 and TRBJ2-1; TRBD1 is a possible D gene (6 bases). V was shortened by 2 bases and J by 7 bases, with 15 bases between the two germline ends. This CDR3 is built from 15 residues. The germline V gene encodes CDR1 ENHRY and CDR2 SYGVKD. This CDR3 reads CAISETGLQGNEQFF. CDR3 nucleotide sequence: TGTGCCATCAGTGAGACAGGGCTACAAGGGAATGAGCAGTTCTTC.

This clone turned up a few times. This chain uses TRBV6-6 with TRBJ1-2, with D possibly TRBD1 on 5 matching bases. V was shortened by 1 base and J by 5 bases, with 11 bases between the two germline ends. CDR1 is MNHNY and CDR2 is SVGAGI in the germline V gene (reference sequence). This CDR3 has 14 residues. CDR3 amino acids: CASSYFSGRYGYTF. For the CDR3, the DNA is TGTGCCAGCAGTTACTTTTCAGGGAGGTATGGCTACACCTTC.

V usage is TRBV6-1 and J usage is TRBJ2-7, with 14 bases identical to TRBD2. Looked up from germline, CDR1 is MNHNS and CDR2 is SASEGT. V shed 2 bases, J shed 0 bases, and the junction held 6 bases outside the gene matches. This CDR3 is built from 18 residues. The CDR3 sequence: CASSELPGTSGGSYEQYF. Here the CDR3 DNA reads TGTGCCAGCAGTGAACTTCCCGGGACTAGCGGGGGCTCCTACGAGCAGTACTTC.

This sequence joins TRBV19 and TRBJ2-5; 9 nucleotides line up with TRBD2. J gave up 7 bases and V 5 bases, and 14 bases lay outside the gene matches. The CDR3 spans 16 residues. CDR1 is LNHDA, CDR2 SQIVND, per germline (reference sequence). CDR3 sequence reads: CASSARLAASGGTQYF. The CDR3 DNA reads as TGTGCCAGTAGTGCGCGACTAGCGGCCTCAGGTGGGACCCAGTACTTC.

The DNA of the CDR3 is TGTGCCAGCAGTTTATTGGGGCCGCAGTTTGTATCTAACTATGGCTACACCTTC. Translating gives CASSLLGPQFVSNYGYTF. The chain is built from TRBV27 and TRBJ1-2; D is perhaps TRBD1 (5 bases). Germline CDR1 reads MNHEY; CDR2 reads SMNVEV (reference sequence). Trimming stripped 1 base from V and 0 bases from J, with 18 bases between. This CDR3 contains 18 residues.

The J gene is TRBJ2-3, the V gene TRBV2, with D unclear. Germline loops: CDR1 SNHLY, CDR2 FYNNEI. V lost 3 bases and J lost 3, with 13 bases in between. The CDR3 is 15 residues long. The CDR3 here is CASSERGAETDTQYF. The CDR3 DNA is TGTGCCAGCAGTGAGCGAGGCGCTGAGACAGATACGCAGTATTTT.

This clone has only a few counts. This chain connects TRBV30 to TRBJ1-1; TRBD1 aligns across 7 bases. The CDR3 consists of 14 residues. V shed 4 bases and J 1 base; nucleotides not matched to a gene: 6. Germline CDR1 and CDR2: GTSNPN and SVGIG (reference sequence). The CDR3 DNA sequence: TGTGCCTGGACACAGGGGATCCAGAACACTGAAGCTTTCTTT. Translation: CAWTQGIQNTEAFF.

J is TRBJ1-2 and V is TRBV6-5; 7 positions agree with TRBD1. CDR1 is MNHEY, CDR2 SVGAGI, per germline. The CDR3 spans 13 residues. With 6 bases clipped from V and 4 bases from J, the junction kept 5 bases outside the gene matches. CDR3 in DNA: TGTGCCAGCAGGGGACAGTTCCTCTATGGCTACACCTTC. This sequence encodes CASRGQFLYGYTF.

The chain is built from TRBV7-9 and TRBJ1-3; 9 bases line up with TRBD1. The CDR3 is 16 residues long. With V trimmed by 5 bases and J by 0 bases, 5 bases remained unmatched. Germline CDR1 reads SEHNR; CDR2 reads FQNEAQ (reference sequence). CDR3: CASSGGQGSSGNTIYF. The DNA of the CDR3 is TGTGCCAGCAGCGGTGGACAGGGGAGCTCTGGAAACACCATATATTTT. The entire variable domain, with the rest obtained from reference TRBV7-9 and TRBJ1-3, is as follows: DTGVSQNPRHKITKRGQNVTFRCDPISEHNRLYWYRQTLGQGPEFLTYFQNEAQLEKSRLLSDRFSAERPKGSFSTLEIQRTEQGDSAMYLCASSGGQGSSGNTIYFGEGSWLTVV.

This clone was picked up a small number of times. V and J are TRBV5-1 and TRBJ1-1, with a weak D call TRBD1 (5 bases). The V gene lost 5 bases and the J gene lost 0 bases, with 20 bases spanning the gap. CDR1 SGHRS and CDR2 YFSETQ come from the germline V gene. The CDR3 covers 17 residues. The CDR3 DNA sequence: TGCGCCAGCAGTTCCCGACCCGGGGGTGGGGTGAACACTGAAGCTTTCTTT. Translating gives CASSSRPGGGVNTEAFF.

This clone showed up just once. CDR3 loop: CASSPGADRSYGYTF. CDR3 sequence (DNA): TGTGCCAGCTCACCAGGGGCAGACAGAAGCTATGGCTACACCTTC. V gene TRBV18 combines with J gene TRBJ1-2, with D perhaps matching TRBD1 (5 bases). The V gene lost 2 bases and the J gene lost 4 bases, with 14 bases spanning the gap. This CDR3 has 15 amino acids. Germline-derived CDR1 and CDR2 are KGHSH and LQKENI.

In its sample, this clone was seen once. Here the CDR3 reads CASSPGWGAGNTIYF. DNA for the CDR3: TGTGCCAGCAGCCCTGGGTGGGGGGCTGGAAACACCATATATTTT. V gene TRBV5-6 combines with J gene TRBJ1-3; D is perhaps TRBD1 (5 bases). The germline CDR1 and CDR2 sequences are SGHDT and YYEEEE. The CDR3 totals 15 residues. The V end lost 4 bases, the J end lost 2 bases, and 13 bases lay between the germline ends.

V usage is TRBV7-9 and J usage is TRBJ1-1; TRBD1 agrees at 7 bases. The CDR3 is 15 residues long. The junction had 8 bases not matched to a gene; V was cut back by 3 bases and J by 4 bases. The germline CDR1 and CDR2 sequences are SEHNR and FQNEAQ (reference sequence). DNA for the CDR3: TGTGCCAGCAGCTTGGCCACAGGGGCAGGCACTGAAGCTTTCTTT. This encodes CASSLATGAGTEAFF.

This clone came up a few times. The V and J genes are TRBV15 and TRBJ1-4; D gene unclear. The CDR3 has 16 amino acids. The germline V gene has CDR1 LNHNV and CDR2 YYDKDF (reference sequence). With 3 bases removed from V and 0 bases from J, the gap between germline ends came to 11 bases. The CDR3 spells CATSSGVVATNEKLFF. In nucleotides, the CDR3 is TGTGCCACCAGCAGTGGAGTCGTTGCAACTAATGAAAAACTGTTTTTT.

The chain carries TRBV2 and TRBJ1-5, with D perhaps TRBD1 (5 bases). Between the trimmed V and J ends, which lost 6 bases and 4 bases, there was a span of 13 bases. This CDR3 spans 14 amino acids. Per germline, CDR1 SNHLY and CDR2 FYNNEI. The CDR3: CASRVDGGNQPQHF. DNA for the CDR3: TGTGCCAGCAGGGTGGACGGGGGGAATCAGCCCCAGCATTTT.

The CDR3 sequence is CASGGGGSYNSPLHF. The CDR3 DNA reads TGTGCCAGCGGGGGAGGGGGCTCCTATAATTCACCCCTCCACTTT. The chain carries TRBV6-5 and TRBJ1-6; TRBD1 might be the D (6 bases). Trimming left V 8 bases short and J 0 bases short, with 11 bases between. Germline CDR1 reads MNHEY; CDR2 reads SVGAGI. There are 15 residues in the CDR3.

This chain joins TRBV6-6 and TRBJ1-5; 7 positions agree with TRBD1. With V trimmed by 8 bases and J by 6 bases, 13 bases remained unmatched. The germline gives CDR1 MNHNY, CDR2 SVGAGI (reference sequence). The CDR3 is 15 amino acids. The CDR3 here is CASQGGYGGSQPQHF. The CDR3 DNA reads TGTGCCAGCCAGGGGGGATACGGCGGTAGTCAGCCCCAGCATTTT.